Below, one TCR beta chain is given with its context. This receptor's antigen is unknown. Base qualities were left out, and no much larger clone turns up one base away. Exclusion was applied to patients with uncontrolled infections, other autoimmune diseases, pregnancy or lactation. Clinical symptoms, serum thyroxine and TRAb, thyroid ultrasound, and orbital computed tomography formed the basis for the diagnoses. Trizol reagent was used to extract total RNA, and RNA quality was then checked on an Agilent 2100 Bioanalyzer. The data were obtained in a study of T cells in Graves' hyperthyroidism and ophthalmopathy (dated 2019 in TCRdb). With regard to the full study: To identify TCR V-J signatures that set the groups apart, the researchers used a discovery cohort of more than 95 patients, made up of some 41 with Graves' ophthalmopathy and some 55 with stable Graves' hyperthyroidism. Prospective prediction of ophthalmopathy was tested in an independent validation cohort of 18 hyperthyroidism patients and 17 patients who later progressed to ophthalmopathy. The 90 to 100 discovery patients were randomly divided into training and test sets at a 7:3 ratio. In about 6 Graves' hyperthyroidism patients, the study also compared T-cell repertoires from thyroid tissue with T-cell repertoires from blood. Once sampling was done, hyperthyroidism patients were given methimazole at a starting dose of 30 mg daily, whereas ophthalmopathy patients were given high-dose intravenous methylprednisolone. TCR Vbeta CDR3 sequencing of 130 to 150 peripheral blood samples (over 40 ophthalmopathy, 75 to 80 hyperthyroidism and roughly 17 progressor patients) is reported in the paper. Overall study results and their limits: A 13 V-J signature model separated ophthalmopathy from stable hyperthyroidism, with roughly 88% sensitivity and 81% to 82% specificity in cross-validation and 80%/75% in testing. Most expanded thyroid clonotypes (frequency above 0.001) were also found in blood, which suggests that blood repertoires may mirror thyroid immune responses. No statistical method was used to fix the sample size in advance, and group allocation was not hidden from the investigators. During validation, the model predicted progression to ophthalmopathy a median of about 6.3 months ahead of onset, with more than 60% sensitivity and almost 75% specificity.

TCR beta CDR3 regions were amplified from RNA transcripts. The first round of RT-PCR for the TCR CDR3 was performed with the HTBI primer set and the Qiagen OneStep RT-PCR kit. The libraries were constructed in a second round of multiplex PCR and then size-selected and purified. Libraries were sequenced paired-end with 100 bp reads on an Illumina HiSeq2000. The study's processing was this. SOAPnuke was used to process the raw data, throwing out any read that contained adapters or uncalled bases, had a mean Phred below 15, or lacked an exact constant-primer or identifier match. High-quality paired reads were merged using COPE v1.2.5, and each unique nucleotide sequence was defined as a clonotype. Clonotypes were aligned to IMGT TRBV, TRBD and TRBJ reference segments using MiTCR v1.1. The analysis included only V-J combinations with a frequency above 0.0001, which together covered 99% to 99.2% of the repertoires. A TCS score was defined as the ratio between F50 (clonal expansion) and ExV (chaos), using BLOSUM62-based TCRdist between CDR3 peptides within each V-J. Welch's t-statistics and random forest reduced fewer than 600 V-J features to under 15, which were used in a naive Bayes classifier (R e1071). The similarity between thyroid and blood repertoires was quantified using the Morisita-Horn index. In-frame beta chains were kept once TCRdb had trimmed the public reads at Q25 with fastp and called clones with MiXCR. Every distinct CDR3 protein forms one entry, paired with its most common genes and DNA. The V and J calls were not made by the authors but by TCRdb's processing. The sample table lists roughly 500,000 distinct CDR3 sequences, 35% to 55% of them with a count of one. The top ten constitute 15% to 20% of the sample.

Trimming at the junction amounts to 5 bases on V and 3 bases on J, and the germline ends lie 19 bases apart. The CDR3 sequence holds 17 residues, the cysteine and phenylalanine included. The kept DNA is CDR3 alone, 51 bases in frame from the first base. CDR1 and CDR2 are drawn from the germline V gene: SGHTA, FQGNSA. The sequence came from an adult woman with Graves' disease, either hyperthyroidism or ophthalmopathy (not recorded which). The specimen was peripheral blood or thyroid tissue (not recorded which). Here the chain combines TRBV7-2 and TRBJ1-4; matching of 6 bases hints at TRBD1 as the D gene. The CDR3 here reads CASSNRALGEANEKLFF. The DNA is as follows: TGTGCCAGCAGCAACAGGGCCCTGGGGGAGGCTAATGAAAAACTGTTTTTT.